This T cell receptor beta chain comes out of a study of shared clonotypes between healthy human individuals. Details on this clone: Antigen unknown.

Findings and limits, study-wide: Sharing across four donors was highest in naive CD4 (around 5%) and lowest in memory CD8 (approximately 0.4%).

Donors, without exception, were Caucasian adults residing in Nashville, Tennessee. Sequencing used immunoSEQ multiplex PCR; TCRdb keeps in-frame clones, though not all of them. The sample records about 680,000 clones, roughly 70% being singletons. This TCR came from a woman in her twenties or thirties in good health. Sequenced input: memory CD4+ T cells sorted from blood. The subset was: CD45RA-negative fraction.

The CDR3 region is CSACRDNCYEQYF. In DNA form, the CDR3 reads TGCAGCGCTTGTCGTGATAACTGCTACGAGCAGTACTTC. The chain couples TRBV29-1 to TRBJ2-7; D unclear. CDR3 length equals 13 residues. CDR1 SQVTM and CDR2 ANQGSEA come from the germline V gene. Trimming took 7 bases from V and 3 from J, leaving 16 bases between them.